The rows below give T cell receptor beta chains drawn from one sample of a study of T cells in Graves' hyperthyroidism and ophthalmopathy. TCRdb redid the calling of the multiplex PCR reads with MiXCR, one entry per CDR3 protein. The sample has some 380,000 distinct CDR3 sequences, approximately 13% seen once. Sequenced sample: blood. The receptors here all came from a man aged 30 to 39 with Graves' hyperthyroidism that later progressed to Graves' ophthalmopathy. The CDR3 runs from the conserved cysteine through the conserved F or W. A D gene is named only where the DNA matches it firmly. Expanded clones get a size class; other rows say once, few or many, or leave the size out.

-	-	13	TRBJ2-7	TRBV20-1	TGCAGTGCCTTACACACGCGGGGCTACGAGCAGTACTTC	CSALHTRGYEQYF
-	many	13	TRBJ2-2	TRBV2	TGTGCCAGCAGTTCTGTATTCACCGGGGAGCTGTTTTTT	CASSSVFTGELFF
TRBD1	many	18	TRBJ2-1	TRBV7-9	TGTGCCAGCAGCTTAGCGAATATCGGACAGGGGAAGTGGTATGAGCAGTTCTTC	CASSLANIGQGKWYEQFF
-	many	13	TRBJ1-2	TRBV3-1	TGTGCCAGCAGCCGCCTGACTGGCTATGGCTACACCTTC	CASSRLTGYGYTF
-	-	12	TRBJ2-4	TRBV7-9	-	CASSWAGGAEYF
-	many	13	TRBJ2-5	TRBV12-3/TRBV12-4	TGTGCCAGCAGTTCTTCTAGCGAGGGGACCCAGTACTTC	CASSSSSEGTQYF
-	few	12	TRBJ2-4	TRBV20-1	TGCAGTGCTAGAGATGGACGCTCTATTCAGTACTTC	CSARDGRSIQYF
TRBD1	-	14	TRBJ1-2	TRBV30	TGTGCCTGGAGTGGGACAGGGGGCTTCTATGGCTACACCTTC	CAWSGTGGFYGYTF
-	many	14	TRBJ2-7	TRBV5-4	TGTGCCAGCAGCTTGAGCGGTTACTTGGACGAGCAGTACTTC	CASSLSGYLDEQYF
-	many	16	TRBJ1-3	TRBV28	TGTGCCAGCAGCCGCGCCGTGGGGGGATGGAGAAACACCATATATTTT	CASSRAVGGWRNTIYF
TRBD1	many	15	TRBJ2-2	TRBV27	TGTGCCAGCAGTCCCGGACAGGGTACCACCGGGGAGCTGTTTTTT	CASSPGQGTTGELFF
-	many	14	TRBJ1-1	TRBV3-1	TGTGCCAGCAGCCAAGATTACAAGAACACTGAAGCTTTCTTT	CASSQDYKNTEAFF
-	-	15	TRBJ2-5	TRBV9	TGTGCCAGCACCCCCGGCTGGGGGGCACCGGAGACCCAGTACTTC	CASTPGWGAPETQYF
-	-	14	TRBJ2-5	TRBV5-1	TGCGCCAGCAGCTTACAGGGCTCCCAAGAGACCCAGTACTTC	CASSLQGSQETQYF
TRBD2	many	17	TRBJ2-2	TRBV11-2	TGTGCCAGCAGCTTAGCTCTAGCGGGGGGGCCAACCGGGGAGCTGTTTTTT	CASSLALAGGPTGELFF
TRBD1	-	12	TRBJ2-5	TRBV20-1	TGCAGTGCTAGACGACAGGGAGAGACCCAGTACTTC	CSARRQGETQYF
-	-	16	TRBJ2-2	TRBV4-1	TGCGCCAGCAGCCAAAAGAGGGGGACGAACACCGGGGAGCTGTTTTTT	CASSQKRGTNTGELFF
-	few	15	TRBJ2-3	TRBV5-1	TGCGCCAGCAGCGACCGGGACATAAGCACAGATACGCAGTATTTT	CASSDRDISTDTQYF
-	-	11	TRBJ1-2	TRBV7-3	TGTGCCAGCAGCTCAGGTTATGGCTGCACCTTC	CASSSGYGCTF
-	few	15	TRBJ2-7	TRBV7-2	TGTGCCAGCAGCACCATGGCCGACATCTCCTACGAGCAGTACTTC	CASSTMADISYEQYF
TRBD1	many	15	TRBJ2-1	TRBV6-1	TGTGCCAGCCATAGGACAGGGGCCGAATACAATGAGCAGTTCTTC	CASHRTGAEYNEQFF
TRBD1	-	15	TRBJ2-5	TRBV24-1	TGTGCCACCAGTGATAGACAGGGGATAAAGGAGACCCAGTACTTC	CATSDRQGIKETQYF
-	many	14	TRBJ2-1	TRBV9	TGTGCCAGCAGCGCAGGAGGGGGGGAGGATGAGCAGTTCTTC	CASSAGGGEDEQFF
-	few	15	TRBJ1-4	TRBV24-1	TGTGCCACCAGTGCGGTGGTTAGGCCCAATGAAAAACTGTTTTTT	CATSAVVRPNEKLFF
TRBD1	many	15	TRBJ2-7	TRBV28	TGTGCCAGCAGTCCGGGACAGGGGAACGAGCTCGAGCAGTACTTC	CASSPGQGNELEQYF
TRBD1	many	16	TRBJ2-7	TRBV20-1	TGCAGTGCAGACTCGGCCGGGACAGGGGATTCCTACGAGCAGTACTTC	CSADSAGTGDSYEQYF
-	many	14	TRBJ2-1	TRBV6-1	TGTGCCAGCAGACCGATCTTGGACAGAAATGAGCAGTTCTTC	CASRPILDRNEQFF
TRBD1	-	17	TRBJ1-6	TRBV25-1	TGTGCCAGCCTCCGGGACAGGGAAACGTGGGGATATTCACCCCTCCACTTT	CASLRDRETWGYSPLHF
-	-	15	TRBJ1-2	TRBV15	TGTGCCACCAGCAGAGATCGGCAGGGGCCGAATGGCTACACCTTC	CATSRDRQGPNGYTF
-	many	15	TRBJ2-3	TRBV30	TGTGCCTGGTCCTTCCTAGCTGCTAGCACAGATACGCAGTATTTT	CAWSFLAASTDTQYF
-	few	15	TRBJ2-5	TRBV4-1	TGCGCCAGCAGCCAAGATAGTGGTCTAGGAGAGACCCAGTACTTC	CASSQDSGLGETQYF
-	few	16	TRBJ2-6	TRBV5-1	TGCGCCAGCAGCTTTACGACGGCTTCTGGGGCCAACGTCCTGACTTTC	CASSFTTASGANVLTF
-	once	14	TRBJ1-2	TRBV9	TGTGCCAGCAGCCCCGAACGGGCGTGGGAGGGCTACACCTTC	CASSPERAWEGYTF
TRBD2	few	15	TRBJ2-7	TRBV9	TGTGCCAGCAGCGTAACTAGCGGGGGGTACTACGAGCAGTACTTC	CASSVTSGGYYEQYF
-	-	14	TRBJ1-5	TRBV5-1	TGCGCCAGCAGCTTGGTTCCCGGCAATCAGCCCCAGCATTTT	CASSLVPGNQPQHF
-	many	16	TRBJ1-1	TRBV6-1	TGTGCCAGCAGTCTAAATACTTACAGGGTGGGCACTGAAGCTTTCTTT	CASSLNTYRVGTEAFF